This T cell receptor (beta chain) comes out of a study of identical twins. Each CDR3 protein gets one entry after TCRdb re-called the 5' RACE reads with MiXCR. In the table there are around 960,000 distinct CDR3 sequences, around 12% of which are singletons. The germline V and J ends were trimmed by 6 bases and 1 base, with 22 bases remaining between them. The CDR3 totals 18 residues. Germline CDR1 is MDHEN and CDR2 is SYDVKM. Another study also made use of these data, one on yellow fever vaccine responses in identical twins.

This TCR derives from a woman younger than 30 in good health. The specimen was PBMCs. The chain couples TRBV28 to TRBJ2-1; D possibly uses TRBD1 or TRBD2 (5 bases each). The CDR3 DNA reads TGTGCCAGCAGCCCTCAACGGTGGGGGTCGGGGTCCTACAATGAGCAGTTCTTC. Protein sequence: CASSPQRWGSGSYNEQFF.